The sequence of this T cell receptor (beta chain) was determined in a study of blood T cell repertoires in COVID-19. With 0 bases removed from V and 2 bases from J, the gap between germline ends came to 12 bases. CDR3 length: 15 amino acids. Germline CDR1 is SGDLS and CDR2 is YYNGEE. Across under 25 US areas, participants ranged in age from about 18 to 90 years. Donors were grouped by their self-reported clinical history. TCRdb's copy holds only in-frame clones and misses some; the assay was immunoSEQ multiplex PCR. The top ten clones hold 10% of a sample with roughly 200,000 clones, about 87% of them seen once.

The receptor was isolated from a man between 18 and 29 years old with acute COVID-19. Sequencing was done on a sample of PBMCs or T cells enriched from blood (not recorded which). The rearrangement links TRBV9 to TRBJ2-7; possible D gene TRBD2, 6 bases. CDR3 DNA sequence: TGTGCCAGCAGCGTAGGCCCCGAGCGGGCCTACGAGCAGTACTTC. It specifies CASSVGPERAYEQYF. Full variable domain (rest looked up from reference TRBV9 and TRBJ2-7): DSGVTQTPKHLITATGQRVTLRCSPRSGDLSVYWYQQSLDQGLQFLIQYYNGEERAKGNILERFSAQQFPDLHSELNLSSLELGDSALYFCASSVGPERAYEQYFGPGTRLTVT.